The next 17 T cell receptor beta chains were all read from a single sample in a study of T-cell reconstitution after alpha-beta-depleted transplantation in children. As it was prepared, the TCRbeta library received unique molecular identifiers. TCRdb independently ran MiXCR on the PCR reads; one entry per CDR3 protein. Of roughly 200,000 distinct CDR3 sequences listed, approximately 8.4% are singletons. The material sequenced was PBMCs, mostly from graft donor cells, taken 360 days after TCRalphabeta/CD19-depleted stem cell transplant. These TCRs come from a male patient aged 2 to 10 who had a stem cell transplant for acute myeloid leukemia, so the T cells may come from the graft donor.

The rearrangement links TRBV7-2 to TRBJ2-1; 14 positions match TRBD2. CDR1 and CDR2 from the germline V gene are SGHTA and FQGNSA. The V segment lost 1 base and the J segment 8 bases; nucleotides outside the gene matches: 7. CDR3 length: 17 amino acids. CDR3 DNA: TGTGCCAGCAGCTTAGGAGGGACTAGCGGGAGACTGGATGAGCAGTTCTTC. It translates to CASSLGGTSGRLDEQFF.

This clonotype was seen ten or more times. This rearrangement joins TRBV20-1 to TRBJ1-2; D is uncertain. The CDR3 consists of 12 residues. Germline loops: CDR1 DFQATT, CDR2 SNEGSKA (reference sequence). The CDR3 loop is CSGSPASYGYTF. The CDR3 DNA reads TGCAGCGGGAGTCCGGCCTCCTATGGCTACACCTTC.

This clonotype has at least ten counts. The chain uses TRBV4-2 and TRBJ2-1; 11 bases match TRBD2. V trimming: 0 bases; J trimming: 4 bases; junction bases outside the gene matches: 14. CDR1 and CDR2 (germline): LGHNA, YNFKEQ. The CDR3 extends over 20 amino acids. The CDR3 DNA is TGTGCCAGCAGCCAAGAATGGCTAGCGGGAGGCGCCGCCCTTTACAATGAGCAGTTCTTC. Translation: CASSQEWLAGGAALYNEQFF.

This clonotype was observed at least ten times. Compared with germline, one end of the junction differs, possibly owing to a read error. This rearrangement joins TRBV12-3 or TRBV12-4 to TRBJ1-5, with D perhaps TRBD1 (6 bases). CDR3 size: 12 residues. The DNA for the CDR3 is TGTGCCAGCAGCTTAGGGGGTCAGCCCCAGCATTTT. This sequence encodes CASSLGGQPQHF.

The chain has TRBV12-3 or TRBV12-4 and TRBJ1-2; D uncertain. V was pared by 6 bases and J by 0 bases, with 8 bases between. This CDR3 spans 13 amino acids. In DNA form, the CDR3 reads TGTGCCAGCAGCCCCATTACTAACTATGGCTACACCTTC. This sequence encodes CASSPITNYGYTF.

The table lists this clonotype with many counts. V usage is TRBV18 and J usage is TRBJ1-4; D not resolved. Trimming stripped 8 bases from V and 8 bases from J, with 9 bases between. CDR1 and CDR2 (germline): KGHSH, LQKENI. This CDR3 is built from 11 residues. The CDR3 DNA is TGTGCCAGCGGCGGAGGGGAAAAACTGTTTTTT. Its translation is CASGGGEKLFF.

This clonotype was seen more than once but under ten times. The rearrangement links TRBV30 to TRBJ1-2; D call uncertain. With 3 bases removed from V and 2 bases from J, the gap between germline ends came to 4 bases. Per the germline V gene, CDR1 is GTSNPN and CDR2 is SVGIG (reference sequence). The CDR3 runs to 11 residues. Here the CDR3 reads CAWRGNYGYTF. The CDR3 DNA reads TGTGCCTGGAGAGGCAACTATGGCTACACCTTC.

In its sample, this clonotype was seen a few times. The V and J genes are TRBV12-5 and TRBJ2-5; 10 bases agree with TRBD1. The J segment lost 3 bases and the V segment lost 2 bases, leaving 9 bases of the junction unmatched. The CDR3 consists of 17 residues. The germline CDR1 and CDR2 sequences are LGHNT and FRNRAP. This CDR3 is CASGLTRQGAREETQYF. The CDR3 DNA is TGTGCTAGTGGTTTGACCCGACAGGGGGCGAGAGAAGAGACCCAGTACTTC. The full variable domain, its missing parts supplied by reference TRBV12-5 and TRBJ2-5, is DARVTQTPRHKVTEMGQEVTMRCQPILGHNTVFWYRQTMMQGLELLAYFRNRAPLDDSGMPKDRFSAEMPDATLATLKIQPSEPRDSAVYFCASGLTRQGAREETQYFGPGTRLLVL.

The chain couples TRBV6-5 to TRBJ2-7; TRBD1 aligns across 10 bases. This CDR3 has 15 residues. CDR1 is MNHEY, CDR2 SVGAGI, per germline. Unmatched junction bases numbered 8, after V lost 4 bases and J lost 5 bases. The CDR3 loop is CASSSTGTGVNEQYF. CDR3 nucleotides: TGTGCCAGCAGTTCAACCGGGACAGGGGTCAACGAGCAGTACTTC.

This clonotype was counted a few times. The V gene is TRBV13, the J gene TRBJ1-1; tentatively, D is TRBD1 (6 bases). The CDR3 has 14 residues. V shed 2 bases and J shed 7 bases, with 14 bases lying between them. From germline, CDR1 is PRHDT and CDR2 FYEKMQ (reference sequence). The CDR3 nucleotides are TGTGCCAGCAGCTTATCCATCCGGACAGATGAAGCTTTCTTT. Translated, it gives CASSLSIRTDEAFF.

This clonotype came up a few times. The chain employs TRBV7-3 and TRBJ2-2; 7 nucleotides align to TRBD1. The germline CDR1 and CDR2 sequences are SGHTA and FQGTGA. This CDR3 is 17 amino acids long. V dropped 1 base and J dropped 6; count of bases not matched to a gene: 11. The CDR3 DNA sequence: TGTGCCAGCAGCTTAATAGGGGACAGCCTTGGGGCCGGGGAGCTGTTTTTT. Protein product: CASSLIGDSLGAGELFF.

This clonotype was observed many times. V gene TRBV20-1 combines with J gene TRBJ2-7; 7 bases are shared with TRBD1. Trimming took 4 bases from V and 5 from J; bases not matched to a gene: 8. CDR1 DFQATT and CDR2 SNEGSKA come from the germline V gene (reference sequence). The CDR3 is 13 residues long. This CDR3 is CSAKRQGLDEQYV. Written as DNA, the CDR3 is TGCAGTGCTAAAAGACAGGGATTAGACGAGCAGTACGTC.

This rearrangement joins TRBV29-1 to TRBJ1-1; unclear D gene. Germline CDR1 is SQVTM and CDR2 is ANQGSEA. The CDR3 has 13 residues. The V and J ends lost 1 base and 4 bases respectively, with 10 bases between them. Here the CDR3 reads CSVEVGSSTEAFF. The CDR3 nucleotides are TGCAGCGTTGAAGTGGGATCGAGCACTGAAGCTTTCTTT. The full variable domain, in which reference TRBV29-1 and TRBJ1-1 provide the parts outside the CDR3, is SAVISQKPSRDICQRGTSLTIQCQVDSQVTMMFWYRQQPGQSLTLIATANQGSEATYESGFVIDKFPISRPNLTFSTLTVSNMSPEDSSIYLCSVEVGSSTEAFFGQGTRLTVV.

This clonotype occurred many times. The chain carries TRBV5-5 and TRBJ2-5; weak D call: TRBD1 (5 bases). Germline V gene lookup returns CDR1 SGHKS and CDR2 YYEKEE (reference sequence). CDR3 size: 15 residues. Trimming removed 1 base from V and 2 bases from J, with 12 bases in between. CDR3 DNA sequence: TGTGCCAGCAGCTTGTACCCAGGGATACAAGAGACCCAGTACTTC. The encoded protein is CASSLYPGIQETQYF.

This clonotype was detected a few times. The chain links TRBV4-3 to TRBJ2-7; tentatively, D is TRBD1 (6 bases). V gave up 3 bases and J gave up 3 bases, with 15 bases separating them. The CDR3 length is 15 residues. Germline V gives CDR1 LGHNA, CDR2 YSLEER. The CDR3 nucleotides are TGCGCCAGCAGCCACTCACAGGACAGCCACTACGAGCAGTACTTC. As protein: CASSHSQDSHYEQYF.

This clonotype has a count of ten or more. The chain joins TRBV3-1 to TRBJ2-1; maybe TRBD2 (5 bases). The CDR3 is made up of 15 amino acids. From germline, CDR1 is LGHDT and CDR2 YNNKEL (reference sequence). V gave up 1 base and J gave up 7 bases, with 14 bases separating them. DNA of the CDR3: TGTGCCAGCAGCCAAGGACTACTTCGGCAGAATGAGCAGTTCTTC. This sequence encodes CASSQGLLRQNEQFF.

A few counts support this clonotype. The chain employs TRBV20-1 and TRBJ1-3; D not resolved. Germline CDR1 reads DFQATT; CDR2 reads SNEGSKA (reference sequence). Trimming removed 0 bases at V and 0 bases at J, with 15 bases between. The CDR3 is made up of 17 amino acids. The CDR3 reads CSARDIAKDLSGNTIYF. CDR3 bases: TGCAGTGCTAGAGATATAGCCAAGGACCTCTCTGGAAACACCATATATTTT.